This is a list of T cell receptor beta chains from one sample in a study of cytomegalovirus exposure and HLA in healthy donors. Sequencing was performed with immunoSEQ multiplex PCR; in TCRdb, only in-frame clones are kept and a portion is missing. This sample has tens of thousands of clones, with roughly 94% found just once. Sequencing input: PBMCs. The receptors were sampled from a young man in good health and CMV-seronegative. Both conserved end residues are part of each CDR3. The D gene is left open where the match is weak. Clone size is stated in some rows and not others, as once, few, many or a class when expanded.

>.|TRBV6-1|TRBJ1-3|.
CASSGQGNTIYF
TGTGCCAGCAGTGGTCAGGGAAACACCATATATTTT
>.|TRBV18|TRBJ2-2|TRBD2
CASSPQAGGTGELFF
TGTGCCAGCTCACCGCAAGCGGGAGGTACCGGGGAGCTGTTTTTT
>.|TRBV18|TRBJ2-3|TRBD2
CASSPGLAGVGTDTQYF
TGTGCCAGCTCACCGGGACTAGCGGGAGTGGGAACAGATACGCAGTATTTT
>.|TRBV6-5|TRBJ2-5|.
CASSAGTFKETQYF
TGTGCCAGCAGCGCCGGGACTTTCAAAGAGACCCAGTACTTC
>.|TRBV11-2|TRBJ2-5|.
CASSPEETQYF
TGTGCCAGCAGCCCTGAAGAGACCCAGTACTTC
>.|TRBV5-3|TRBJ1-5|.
CARSLVTVSPQPQHF
TGTGCCAGAAGCTTGGTGACAGTGAGTCCTCAGCCCCAGCATTTT
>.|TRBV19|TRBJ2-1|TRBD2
CASKAGTSGMEQFF
TGTGCCAGTAAAGCCGGGACTAGCGGGATGGAGCAGTTCTTC
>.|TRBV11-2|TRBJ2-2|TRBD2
CASTPGTSEPTGELFF
TGTGCCAGCACCCCGGGGACTAGCGAGCCAACCGGGGAGCTGTTTTTT
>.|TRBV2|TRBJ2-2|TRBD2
CASSPMTSGSGELFF
TGTGCCAGCAGCCCCATGACTAGCGGGAGCGGGGAGCTGTTTTTT
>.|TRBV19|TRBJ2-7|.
CASSIDSSYEQYF
TGTGCCAGTAGTATCGACAGCTCCTACGAGCAGTACTTC
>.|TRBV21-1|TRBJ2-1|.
CASSKRSHPYQTGGIFRGSTEQFF
TGTGCCAGCAGCAAAAGGAGCCACCCATACCAGACAGGGGGAATTTTTCGTGGGAGCACTGAGCAGTTCTTC
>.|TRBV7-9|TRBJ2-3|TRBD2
CASSLSGGPDTQYF
TGTGCCAGCAGCCTCTCGGGGGGACCAGATACGCAGTATTTT
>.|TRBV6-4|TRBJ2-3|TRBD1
CASSGTGGTDTQYF
TGTGCCAGCAGTGGAACAGGGGGCACAGATACGCAGTATTTT
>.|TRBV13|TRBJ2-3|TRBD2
CASRPGLATDTQYF
TGTGCCAGCAGACCGGGACTAGCCACAGATACGCAGTATTTT
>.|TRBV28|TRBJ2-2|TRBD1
CASSLFTGGTGELFF
TGTGCCAGCAGTTTATTCACAGGGGGCACCGGGGAGCTGTTTTTT
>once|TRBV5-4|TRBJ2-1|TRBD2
CASSLPLAGADEQFF
TGTGCCAGCAGCTTGCCACTAGCGGGAGCAGATGAGCAGTTCTTC
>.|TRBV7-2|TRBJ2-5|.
CASSYINREQYF
TGTGCCAGCAGCTACATAAACAGGGAGCAGTACTTC
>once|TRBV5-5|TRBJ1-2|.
CASSSDSNYGYTF
TGTGCCAGCAGTTCCGACAGTAACTATGGCTACACCTTC
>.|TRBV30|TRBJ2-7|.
CAWRKEGARYEQYF
TGTGCCTGGAGAAAGGAGGGTGCGCGGTACGAGCAGTACTTC
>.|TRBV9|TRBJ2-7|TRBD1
CASSVGTAYEQYF
TGTGCCAGCAGCGTCGGGACAGCCTACGAGCAGTACTTC